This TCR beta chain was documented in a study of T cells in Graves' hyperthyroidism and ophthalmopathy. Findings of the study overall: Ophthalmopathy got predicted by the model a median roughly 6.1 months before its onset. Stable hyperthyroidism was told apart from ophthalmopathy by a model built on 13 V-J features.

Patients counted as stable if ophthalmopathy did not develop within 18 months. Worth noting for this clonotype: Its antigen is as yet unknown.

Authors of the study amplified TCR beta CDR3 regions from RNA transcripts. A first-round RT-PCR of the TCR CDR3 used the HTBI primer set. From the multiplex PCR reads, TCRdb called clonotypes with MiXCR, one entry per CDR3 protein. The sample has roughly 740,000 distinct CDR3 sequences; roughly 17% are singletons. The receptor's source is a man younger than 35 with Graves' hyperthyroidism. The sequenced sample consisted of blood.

The CDR3 loop reads CASSYGSSGTYEQYF. As DNA, the CDR3 is TGTGCCAGCAGTTACGGCTCTAGCGGGACCTACGAGCAGTACTTC. J is TRBJ2-7 and V is TRBV6-2 or TRBV6-3; 9 positions match TRBD2. CDR1 MNHEY and CDR2 SVGEGT come from the germline V gene. V gave up 2 bases and J gave up 2 bases; unmatched junction bases: 4. The CDR3 totals 15 residues.